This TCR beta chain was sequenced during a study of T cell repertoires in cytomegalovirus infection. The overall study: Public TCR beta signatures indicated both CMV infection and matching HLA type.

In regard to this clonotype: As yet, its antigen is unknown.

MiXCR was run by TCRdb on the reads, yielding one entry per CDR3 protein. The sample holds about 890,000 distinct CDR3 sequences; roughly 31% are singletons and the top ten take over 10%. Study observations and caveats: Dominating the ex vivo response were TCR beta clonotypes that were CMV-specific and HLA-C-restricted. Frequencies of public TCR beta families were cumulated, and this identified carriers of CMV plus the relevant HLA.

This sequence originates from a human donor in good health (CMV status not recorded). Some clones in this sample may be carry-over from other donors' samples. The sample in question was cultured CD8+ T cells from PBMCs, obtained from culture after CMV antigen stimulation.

The DNA of the CDR3 is TGTGCCAGCAGCGCGGGACAGTCGAATGAAAAACTGTTTTTT. This sequence encodes CASSAGQSNEKLFF. The gene calls are TRBV27 and TRBJ1-4; 7 positions agree with TRBD1. V trimming: 6 bases; J trimming: 5 bases; junction bases outside the gene matches: 6. From germline, CDR1 is MNHEY and CDR2 SMNVEV (reference sequence). This CDR3 region has 14 residues.